The T cell receptor beta chain under discussion was sequenced for a study of PD-1 blockade in classical Hodgkin lymphoma (dated by TCRdb to 2018 to 2020). General notes on the study: The study used TCR beta sequencing and CyTOF to define a peripheral blood immune signature of response to PD-1 blockade in classical Hodgkin lymphoma. General findings and caveats noted by the study authors: Baseline TCR diversity was reported to be lower in newly diagnosed patients than in healthy donors, and even lower in relapsed/refractory patients. Only a single clinical trial cohort was studied, and what caused the repertoire differences, possibly disease activity or prior therapy, remained undefined.

Genomic DNA was extracted with the Qiagen DNeasy kit from unsorted PBMCs and from negatively selected CD4+ and CD8+ fractions. TCR beta CDR3 regions were subjected to amplification by immunoSEQ multiplex PCR with primers that anneal to V and J segments. A synthetic immune receptor repertoire was used to minimize amplification bias, and any residual bias was removed computationally once sequencing was done. In the authors' own workflow: Repertoire diversity was quantified as the Shannon entropy index using custom Python scripts. The unsorted, CD4+ and CD8+ repertoires were each analyzed separately, with the exception of combined analyses, where CD4+ and CD8+ sequences were merged in silico. In TCRdb, the immuneACCESS table is reduced to in-frame sequences with V and J assigned. These tables do not hold every clone; where another copy was compared, an unresolved V gene accounts for under half, and the others remain unexplained. That table gives V, J and clone size, and the DNA gave D and trimming. The sample table records about 47,000 clones; roughly 93% of these occur just once. The ten largest clones add up to approximately 4.9% of the sample.

The trim is 0 bases for V and 1 base for J, with a gap of 12 bases between the germline ends. The germline V gene encodes CDR1 SGHAT and CDR2 FQNNGV. Inclusive of the bounding cysteine and phenylalanine, the CDR3 is 16 residues long. The DNA shown is the 48-base CDR3, in frame from base 1. This specimen's time point label, per the study, means: newly diagnosed, previously untreated cHL patient sample. PBMCs from patients with newly diagnosed, previously untreated classical Hodgkin lymphoma were sequenced as a comparison group for the relapsed/refractory trial patients. Peripheral blood was collected in 8 mL Vacutainer Cell Preparation Tubes, from which PBMCs were isolated by centrifugation and then cryopreserved. Notes on this clone: Its antigen is not yet known. One base away there is no much larger clone; base qualities are not given.

This sequence uses TRBV11-2 and TRBJ1-1, with a weak D call of TRBD1 (5 bases match). The sample taken for sequencing was peripheral blood mononuclear cells (PBMCs). This clonotype was sampled from a human donor with classical Hodgkin lymphoma. The CDR3 region: CASSLEWQGRNTEAFF. The DNA sequence follows: TGTGCCAGCAGCTTAGAGTGGCAGGGAAGGAACACTGAAGCTTTCTTT.